These 9 T cell receptor beta chains came from one sample sequenced in a study of blood T cell repertoires in COVID-19. Measured with immunoSEQ multiplex PCR; TCRdb has only the in-frame clones, and not every one. The repertoire includes 90,000 to 140,000 clones, 65% to 90% of them detected once, and roughly 4.2% sits in the top ten. The sequencing sample was made of peripheral blood. These TCRs come from a man over 45 with acute or convalescent COVID-19.

The CDR3: CASSLDRTGELFF. In DNA form, the CDR3 reads TGCGCCAGCAGCTTGGACCGGACCGGGGAGCTGTTTTTT. This chain connects TRBV5-1 to TRBJ2-2; unclear D gene. The CDR3 has 13 amino acids. V was clipped by 0 bases and J by 5 bases, with 5 bases between them. Germline V gives CDR1 SGHRS, CDR2 YFSETQ.

The chain carries TRBV11-1 and TRBJ2-7; TRBD1 matches 12 bases. The CDR3 loop spans 16 amino acids. V was clipped by 2 bases and J by 0 bases; unmatched bases: 2. CDR1 and CDR2 (germline): SGHAT, FQDESV (reference sequence). This chain's CDR3 is CASSLMGQGASYEQYF. CDR3 DNA: TGTGCCAGCAGCTTAATGGGACAGGGGGCCTCCTACGAGCAGTACTTC.

The V and J genes are TRBV11-2 and TRBJ2-7, with D tentatively TRBD1 (5 bases). There are 15 residues in the CDR3. Trimming shortened V by 2 bases and J by 2 bases, and 13 bases separated the two germline ends. The germline CDR1 and CDR2 sequences are SGHAT and FQNNGV. CDR3 sequence reads: CASSLSPDSTYEQYF. DNA of the CDR3: TGTGCCAGCAGCTTAAGTCCCGACAGCACCTACGAGCAGTACTTC.

V usage is TRBV2 and J usage is TRBJ1-2, with 8 bases identical to TRBD1. Germline trimming cut 9 bases from V and 6 bases from J; bases unmatched to any gene: 12. Germline V CDR1 and CDR2: SNHLY, FYNNEI. The CDR3 is 14 amino acids. The CDR3 sequence: CARHPSDRANGYTF. The CDR3, as DNA: TGTGCCAGACACCCTTCGGACAGGGCCAATGGCTACACCTTC.

This CDR3 is CASSQQRTSPQETQYF. CDR3 DNA: TGTGCCAGCAGCCAACAAAGGACTAGCCCCCAAGAGACCCAGTACTTC. The J gene is TRBJ2-5, the V gene TRBV5-4, with 8 bases lining up with TRBD2. The germline V gene encodes CDR1 SGHNT and CDR2 YYREEE (reference sequence). V trimming: 4 bases; J trimming: 1 base; junction bases outside the gene matches: 9. There are 16 residues in the CDR3.

The chain couples TRBV18 to TRBJ2-5, with D perhaps TRBD1 (6 bases). Trimming stripped 3 bases from V and 1 base from J, with 15 bases between. CDR1 and CDR2 (germline): KGHSH, LQKENI. CDR3 length equals 16 residues. The CDR3 spells CASSPKGVVFQETQYF. The CDR3 nucleotides are TGTGCCAGCTCACCCAAGGGGGTGGTATTCCAAGAGACCCAGTACTTC.

J is TRBJ2-7 and V is TRBV11-1; 8 bases agree with TRBD1. With 4 bases clipped from V and 5 bases from J, the junction kept 1 base outside the gene matches. CDR1 and CDR2 (germline): SGHAT, FQDESV (reference sequence). This CDR3 spans 12 amino acids. For the CDR3, the DNA is TGTGCCAGCAGCTACAGGGGGGACGAGCAGTACTTC. This encodes CASSYRGDEQYF.

This sequence joins TRBV30 and TRBJ2-1, with 9 bases aligning to TRBD1. The CDR3 has 12 residues. V shed 5 bases and J 8 bases; nucleotides not matched to a gene: 4. The germline gives CDR1 GTSNPN, CDR2 SVGIG (reference sequence). CDR3 DNA: TGTGCCTGGGGGGACAGGGTCTATGAGCAGTTCTTC. Residues: CAWGDRVYEQFF.

This rearrangement joins TRBV7-6 to TRBJ2-7, with 9 bases identical to TRBD1. J was trimmed by 4 bases and V by 4 bases; bases with no gene match: 8. Germline CDR1 is SGHVS and CDR2 is FNYEAQ. The CDR3 spans 15 residues. The chain's CDR3 is CASSSGQGLRYEQYF. For the CDR3, the DNA is TGTGCCAGCAGCTCGGGACAGGGATTGCGTTACGAGCAGTACTTC.